This TCR beta chain was obtained from a study of cytomegalovirus exposure and HLA in healthy donors. The donors comprised healthy bone marrow donors. CDR3 length: 18 residues. Germline V CDR1 and CDR2: MGHRA, YSYEKL. Trimming at V came to 5 bases and at J to 0 bases, leaving 5 bases not matched to a gene. Use of 60 Vbeta and 13 Jbeta primers characterized the PCR. Only in-frame clones appear in the TCRdb table, and some are missing; sequencing was by immunoSEQ multiplex PCR. In the table there are fewer than 75,000 clones, over 75% of which are singletons. This receptor was taken from a woman under 40 in good health and CMV-seronegative. The sequenced material came from PBMCs. This chain uses TRBV4-1 with TRBJ2-1, with TRBD2 identical over 15 bases. The CDR3 region has the DNA TGCGCCAGCAGCTTTGGACTAGCGGGGGGGTCCTCCTACAATGAGCAGTTCTTC. Amino acid sequence: CASSFGLAGGSSYNEQFF.